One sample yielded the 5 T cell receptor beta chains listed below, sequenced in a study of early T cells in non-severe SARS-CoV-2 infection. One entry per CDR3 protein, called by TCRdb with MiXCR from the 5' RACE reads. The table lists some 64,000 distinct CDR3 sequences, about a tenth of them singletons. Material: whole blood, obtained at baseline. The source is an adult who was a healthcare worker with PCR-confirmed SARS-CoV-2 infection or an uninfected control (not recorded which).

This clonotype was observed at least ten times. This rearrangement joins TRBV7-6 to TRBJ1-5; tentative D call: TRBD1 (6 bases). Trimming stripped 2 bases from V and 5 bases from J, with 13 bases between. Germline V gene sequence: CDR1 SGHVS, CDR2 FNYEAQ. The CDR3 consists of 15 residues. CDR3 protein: CASSLSGGRDQPQHF. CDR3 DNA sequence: TGTGCCAGCAGCTTATCCGGGGGCCGGGATCAGCCCCAGCATTTT.

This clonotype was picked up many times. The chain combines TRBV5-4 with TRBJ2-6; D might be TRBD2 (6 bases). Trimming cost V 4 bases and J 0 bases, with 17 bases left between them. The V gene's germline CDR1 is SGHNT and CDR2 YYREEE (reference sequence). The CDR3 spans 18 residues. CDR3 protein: CASSLSSGPISGANVLTF. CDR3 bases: TGTGCCAGCAGCCTTTCAAGCGGGCCCATCTCTGGGGCCAACGTCCTGACTTTC.

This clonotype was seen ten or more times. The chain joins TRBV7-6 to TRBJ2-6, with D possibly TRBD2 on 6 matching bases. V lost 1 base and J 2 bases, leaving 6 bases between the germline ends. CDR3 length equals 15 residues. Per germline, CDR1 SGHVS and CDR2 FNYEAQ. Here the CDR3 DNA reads TGTGCCAGCAGCTTAGGCGGGGCTGGGGCCAACGTCCTGACTTTC. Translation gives CASSLGGAGANVLTF.

The CDR3 coding sequence is TGCAGTGCAGGGGGACAGGAGAGCACAGATACGCAGTATTTT. It encodes CSAGGQESTDTQYF. The chain combines TRBV20-1 with TRBJ2-3, with TRBD1 identical over 8 bases. Germline V lookup: CDR1 DFQATT, CDR2 SNEGSKA (reference sequence). The CDR3 is 14 amino acids. V was clipped by 6 bases and J by 0 bases; unmatched bases: 5.

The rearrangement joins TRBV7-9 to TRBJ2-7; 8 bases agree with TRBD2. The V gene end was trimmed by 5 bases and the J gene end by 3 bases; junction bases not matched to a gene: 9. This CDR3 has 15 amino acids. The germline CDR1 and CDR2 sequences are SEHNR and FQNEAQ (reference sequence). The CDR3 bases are TGTGCCAGCAGCATTATGGGACTAGTTGGCTACGAGCAGTACTTC. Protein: CASSIMGLVGYEQYF.